Listed here are 5 T cell receptor beta chains from one sample, sequenced in a study of identifying expanded T cells in peripheral blood. Using immunoSEQ multiplex PCR, the repertoire was profiled, and TCRdb retains in-frame clones only, with some absent. The sample yields more than 70,000 clones, 86% seen once. Sequences were obtained from blood. All receptors come from a person aged 18 to 70 in good health.

This clone was seen a handful of times. The chain combines TRBV2 with TRBJ1-5; tentatively, D is TRBD1 (6 bases). Trimming pared 6 bases from V and 7 bases from J, leaving 13 bases between. The CDR3 spans 13 residues. CDR1 is SNHLY and CDR2 is FYNNEI in the germline V gene. This chain's CDR3 is CASRTGSWQPQHF. CDR3 nucleotide sequence: TGTGCCAGCAGAACAGGGTCATGGCAGCCCCAGCATTTT.

The chain couples TRBV5-6 to TRBJ1-6; 7 bases align to TRBD1. With 0 bases clipped from V and 10 bases from J, the junction kept 13 bases outside the gene matches. The germline CDR1 and CDR2 sequences are SGHDT and YYEEEE. The CDR3 sequence is 17 residues long. The CDR3 DNA is TGTGCCAGCAGCTTGGATATTTGGGGCAGGGGGTACTCACCCCTCCACTTT. This gives the protein CASSLDIWGRGYSPLHF.

This clone was detected only once. J is TRBJ2-7 and V is TRBV30, with 9 bases that match TRBD1. The CDR3 is made up of 13 amino acids. V shed 5 bases, J shed 2 bases, and the junction held 4 bases outside the gene matches. The germline CDR1 and CDR2 sequences are GTSNPN and SVGIG (reference sequence). The chain's CDR3 is CAWGQGLPYEQYF. CDR3 DNA sequence: TGTGCCTGGGGACAGGGGCTTCCCTACGAGCAGTACTTC.

The chain combines TRBV11-2 with TRBJ2-6, with D possibly TRBD1 on 6 matching bases. V gave up 5 bases and J gave up 0 bases, with 14 bases separating them. This CDR3 comprises 17 residues. In germline, CDR1 is SGHAT, CDR2 FQNNGV. DNA for the CDR3: TGTGCCAGCAGCAGTAGGGGGAACCTCTCTGGGGCCAACGTCCTGACTTTC. Its protein is CASSSRGNLSGANVLTF.

The chain carries TRBV30 and TRBJ2-5; TRBD1 matches at 10 bases. CDR1 is GTSNPN, CDR2 SVGIG, per germline (reference sequence). Trimming cost V 4 bases and J 4 bases; bases outside gene matches: 3. The CDR3 sequence is 13 residues long. Written as DNA, the CDR3 is TGTGCCTGGACGAGGGACAGGGGAGAGACCCAGTACTTC. This translates into CAWTRDRGETQYF.